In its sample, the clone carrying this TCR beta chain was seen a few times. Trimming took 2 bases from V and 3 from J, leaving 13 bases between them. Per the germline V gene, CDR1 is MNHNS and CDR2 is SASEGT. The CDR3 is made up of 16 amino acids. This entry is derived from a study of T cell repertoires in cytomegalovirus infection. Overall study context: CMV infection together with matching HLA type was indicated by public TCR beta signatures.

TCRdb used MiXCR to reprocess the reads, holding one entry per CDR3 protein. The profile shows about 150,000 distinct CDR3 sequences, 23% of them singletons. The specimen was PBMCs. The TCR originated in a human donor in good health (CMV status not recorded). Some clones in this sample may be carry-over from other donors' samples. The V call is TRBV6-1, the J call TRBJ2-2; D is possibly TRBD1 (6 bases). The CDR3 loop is CASSELGQTYTGELFF. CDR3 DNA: TGTGCCAGCAGTGAACTGGGACAAACTTACACCGGGGAGCTGTTTTTT.